This is a list of T cell receptor beta chains from one sample in a study of molecular identifiers for immune sequencing clone quantification. A single record per CDR3 protein comes from TCRdb applying MiXCR to the PCR reads. The sample holds some 9,000 distinct CDR3 sequences, around an eighth seen once. Sequenced: naive CD8+ T cells from blood, with Jurkat cell RNA spiked in. The receptor set was obtained from a human donor in good health. Some libraries in this study had Jurkat cell RNA spiked in. Each CDR3 is given with its conserved first and last residue. The order of the fields is V gene, J gene, D gene, clone size, CDR3 protein, CDR3 DNA. The D gene is left open where the match is weak. Only some rows state a clone size, as once, few, many or a class for expanded clones.

>TRBV20-1|TRBJ2-1|-|medium-sized
CSARDLRGSRHEQFF
TGCAGTGCTAGAGATCTTAGGGGCAGCCGTCATGAGCAGTTCTTC
>TRBV7-2|TRBJ2-1|TRBD1|many
CASSLVGQGTFGDNEQFF
TGTGCCAGCAGCTTAGTGGGACAGGGAACCTTTGGGGACAATGAGCAGTTCTTC
>TRBV20-1|TRBJ2-1|-|few
CSAREWTTPDNEQFF
TGCAGTGCTAGGGAATGGACAACTCCGGACAATGAGCAGTTCTTC
>TRBV9|TRBJ2-3|-|medium-sized
CASSSAGLSDTQYF
TGTGCCAGCAGCTCCGCCGGACTATCCGATACGCAGTATTTT
>TRBV5-8|TRBJ2-3|-|many
CASSSLGDTQYF
TGTGCCAGCAGCAGCTTAGGAGATACGCAGTATTTT
>TRBV11-2|TRBJ2-7|TRBD2|many
CASRAGGVYEQYF
TGTGCCAGCCGAGCGGGAGGGGTCTACGAGCAGTACTTC
>TRBV6-2/TRBV6-3|TRBJ2-7|-|many
CASSYSDRDFYEQYF
TGTGCCAGCAGTTACTCGGACAGAGACTTCTACGAGCAGTACTTC
>TRBV4-1|TRBJ1-5|TRBD1|medium-sized
CASSLNRGSNQPQHF
TGCGCCAGCAGCCTAAACAGGGGAAGCAATCAGCCCCAGCATTTT
>TRBV6-2/TRBV6-3|TRBJ1-5|TRBD1|-
CATSYPGQLISSNQPQHF
TGTGCCACCAGTTACCCGGGACAGCTGATCAGTAGCAATCAGCCCCAGCATTTT
>TRBV19|TRBJ2-3|-|medium-sized
CASSIGVRKSTDTQYF
TGTGCCAGTAGTATAGGGGTCAGGAAGAGCACAGATACGCAGTATTTT
>TRBV11-2|TRBJ2-7|-|-
CASSSSARAVHGRYF
TGTGCCAGCAGCTCCAGTGCCCGAGCCGTCCACGGGCGGTACTTC
>TRBV12-3/TRBV12-4|TRBJ1-5|-|many
CASSFIRYGGQNYSNQPQHF
TGTGCCAGCAGTTTTATCCGGTACGGTGGACAGAATTATAGCAATCAGCCCCAGCATTTT
>TRBV7-2|TRBJ2-1|TRBD2|-
CASSRLAGGSEQFF
TGTGCCAGCAGCCGACTAGCGGGAGGCTCTGAGCAGTTCTTC
>TRBV7-2|TRBJ1-5|-|medium-sized
CASSLALHGGQPQHF
TGTGCCAGCAGCTTAGCGCTCCACGGTGGGCAGCCCCAGCATTTT
>TRBV6-2/TRBV6-3|TRBJ2-3|-|many
CASSYFGTDTQYF
TGTGCCAGCAGTTACTTTGGGACAGATACGCAGTATTTT